The 15 T cell receptor beta chains below come from one sample, sequenced in a study of blood T cell repertoires in COVID-19. TCRdb's table, derived via immunoSEQ multiplex PCR, lists solely in-frame clones and lacks some. The repertoire holds about 170,000 clones, with about 85% as singletons. Sequences were obtained from peripheral blood. The receptors stem from a man in his sixties who had recovered from COVID-19.

The rearrangement links TRBV15 to TRBJ1-2, with D possibly TRBD1 on 6 matching bases. The V gene lost 0 bases and the J gene lost 8 bases, with 10 bases spanning the gap. Germline values: CDR1 LNHNV, CDR2 YYDKDF (reference sequence). This CDR3 has 13 residues. The CDR3, as DNA: TGTGCCACCAGCAGAGATCGACAGGAGGGCTACACCTTC. Residues: CATSRDRQEGYTF.

V is TRBV6-5 and J is TRBJ2-3; D call uncertain. The CDR3 has 11 residues. V lost 7 bases, J lost 4 bases, and 6 bases lay in between. Germline CDR1 and CDR2: MNHEY and SVGAGI. The CDR3 reads CASTRADTQYF. Written as DNA, the CDR3 is TGTGCCAGCACCCGGGCAGATACGCAGTATTTT.

CDR3 nucleotide sequence: TGTGCCAGCAGGGTTAACAGGGACTATGGCTACACCTTC. This sequence encodes CASRVNRDYGYTF. The J gene is TRBJ1-2, the V gene TRBV27; weak D call: TRBD1 (6 bases). V was shortened by 6 bases and J by 3 bases, with 11 bases between the two germline ends. CDR3 length equals 13 residues. In germline, CDR1 is MNHEY, CDR2 SMNVEV (reference sequence).

The rearrangement uses TRBV18 and TRBJ2-1; TRBD2 agrees at 8 bases. The J segment lost 1 base and the V segment lost 0 bases, leaving 2 bases of the junction unmatched. CDR3 length equals 16 residues. CDR1 and CDR2 (germline): KGHSH, LQKENI. The CDR3 sequence is CASSPPAGASYNEQFF. Written as DNA, the CDR3 is TGTGCCAGCTCACCACCAGCGGGGGCTTCCTACAATGAGCAGTTCTTC. The whole variable domain, remainder taken from reference TRBV18 and TRBJ2-1, is NAGVMQNPRHLVRRRGQEARLRCSPMKGHSHVYWYRQLPEEGLKFMVYLQKENIIDESGMPKERFSAEFPKEGPSILRIQQVVRGDSAAYFCASSPPAGASYNEQFFGPGTRLTVL.

The rearrangement links TRBV30 to TRBJ1-2; 10 bases align to TRBD1. This CDR3 has 13 residues. After removal of 5 bases from V and 2 bases from J, the junction contained 2 bases not matched to a gene. CDR1 GTSNPN and CDR2 SVGIG come from the germline V gene (reference sequence). In DNA form, the CDR3 reads TGTGCCTGGGAGACAGGGGGCAACTATGGCTACACCTTC. Protein product: CAWETGGNYGYTF.

The count of this clone is one. The V and J genes are TRBV3-1 (or the pseudogene TRBV3-2) and TRBJ2-1; TRBD1 agrees at 10 bases. The J segment lost 8 bases and the V segment lost 0 bases, leaving 4 bases of the junction unmatched. This CDR3 has 15 amino acids. Germline lookup yields CDR1 LGHDT and CDR2 YNNKEL (reference sequence). The CDR3 region has the DNA TGTGCCAGCAGCCAAGAGGGACAGGGGAACGATGAGCAGTTCTTC. Protein sequence: CASSQEGQGNDEQFF.

CDR3 sequence: CASSRRTSGGSTDTQYF. The CDR3 DNA reads as TGTGCCAGCAGCCGAAGGACTAGCGGGGGTAGCACAGATACGCAGTATTTT. The V call is TRBV5-4, the J call TRBJ2-3; the match to TRBD2 covers 13 bases. The CDR3 sequence is 17 residues long. V trimming: 4 bases; J trimming: 0 bases; junction bases outside the gene matches: 5. CDR1 is SGHNT and CDR2 is YYREEE in the germline V gene (reference sequence).

V and J are TRBV3-1 (or the pseudogene TRBV3-2) and TRBJ2-1; 10 positions agree with TRBD2. With V trimmed by 1 base and J by 5 bases, 5 bases remained unmatched. This CDR3 has 16 residues. CDR1 and CDR2 from the germline V gene are LGHDT and YNNKEL (reference sequence). The CDR3 spells CASSQGTSGFNNEQFF. The CDR3 nucleotides read TGTGCCAGCAGCCAAGGGACTAGCGGTTTTAACAATGAGCAGTTCTTC.

The CDR3: CASSEGEDRRIWNEQYF. In DNA form, the CDR3 reads TGTGCCAGCAGTGAAGGCGAGGACAGGCGCATATGGAACGAGCAGTACTTC. This rearrangement joins TRBV2 to TRBJ2-7; 7 bases line up with TRBD1. The germline gives CDR1 SNHLY, CDR2 FYNNEI. The V gene end was trimmed by 1 base and the J gene end by 5 bases; junction bases not matched to a gene: 14. The CDR3 has 17 residues.

In its sample, this clone was seen a few times. One end of the junction fails to match germline, which may point to a read error. The V call is TRBV7-7, the J call TRBJ2-3; D is possibly TRBD2 (6 bases). The germline gives CDR1 SSHAT, CDR2 FNYEAQ (reference sequence). CDR3 length: 16 amino acids. In DNA form, the CDR3 reads TGTGCTAGCAGCTTACGTCCTCCGGGGGTCGGAGATACGCAGTATTTT. This codes for CASSLRPPGVGDTQYF.

The chain joins TRBV4-1 to TRBJ2-7; 8 bases match TRBD2. The CDR3 spans 16 residues. CDR1 MGHRA and CDR2 YSYEKL come from the germline V gene. The V segment lost 1 base and the J segment 0 bases; nucleotides outside the gene matches: 5. The CDR3 DNA sequence: TGCGCCAGCAGCCAAGGGACTAGCACATACTCCTACGAGCAGTACTTC. Residues: CASSQGTSTYSYEQYF.

V gene TRBV5-1 combines with J gene TRBJ1-2; D might be TRBD1 (5 bases). Germline CDR1 SGHRS, CDR2 YFSETQ. This CDR3 region has 16 residues. Deletions cut 4 bases from V and 2 bases from J, with 18 bases between. The CDR3: CASSPALQGRNYGYTF. The CDR3 DNA sequence: TGCGCCAGCAGCCCCGCTCTCCAGGGTCGGAACTATGGCTACACCTTC.

This clone was seen just once. The chain uses TRBV20-1 and TRBJ2-5; 9 nucleotides agree with TRBD2. The V gene's germline CDR1 is DFQATT and CDR2 SNEGSKA (reference sequence). The CDR3 covers 13 residues. The ends lost 3 bases at V and 3 bases at J; junction bases unmatched: 2. This CDR3 reads CSASVAGEETQYF. The CDR3 bases are TGCAGTGCTAGTGTAGCGGGAGAAGAGACCCAGTACTTC.

The chain combines TRBV19 with TRBJ2-6, with a possible D match to TRBD2 (5 bases). This CDR3 is built from 16 residues. The germline gives CDR1 LNHDA, CDR2 SQIVND (reference sequence). Trimming removed 3 bases at V and 2 bases at J, with 11 bases between. The CDR3 sequence is CASSILERPGANVLTF. The CDR3 DNA reads TGTGCCAGTAGTATCCTAGAGCGGCCTGGGGCCAACGTCCTGACTTTC.

The chain carries TRBV7-9 and TRBJ2-4; D is possibly TRBD1 (5 bases). Trimming stripped 5 bases from V and 0 bases from J, with 14 bases between. The CDR3 extends over 16 amino acids. Germline assignment: CDR1 SEHNR and CDR2 FQNEAQ (reference sequence). The chain's CDR3 is CASSQGHEVAKNIQYF. The CDR3 coding sequence is TGTGCCAGCAGCCAGGGCCATGAAGTAGCCAAAAACATTCAGTACTTC.